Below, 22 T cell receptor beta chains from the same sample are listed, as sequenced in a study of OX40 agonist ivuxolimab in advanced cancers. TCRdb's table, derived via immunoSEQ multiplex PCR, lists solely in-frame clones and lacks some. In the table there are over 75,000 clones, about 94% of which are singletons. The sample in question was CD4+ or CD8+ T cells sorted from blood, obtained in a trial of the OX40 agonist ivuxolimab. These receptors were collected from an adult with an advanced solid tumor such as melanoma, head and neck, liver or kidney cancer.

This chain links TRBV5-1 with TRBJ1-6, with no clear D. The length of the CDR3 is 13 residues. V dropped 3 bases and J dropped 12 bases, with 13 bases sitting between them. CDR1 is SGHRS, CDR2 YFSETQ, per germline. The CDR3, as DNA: TGCGCCAGCAGCTCCACGGCCAACCAACCCCTCCACTTT. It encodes CASSSTANQPLHF.

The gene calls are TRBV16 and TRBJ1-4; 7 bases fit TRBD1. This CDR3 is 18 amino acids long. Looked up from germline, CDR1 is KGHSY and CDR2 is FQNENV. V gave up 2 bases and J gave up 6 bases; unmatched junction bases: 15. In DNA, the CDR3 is TGTGCCAGCAGCCAAGCGCAACAGGGGATGGAGGTTCATGAAAAACTGTTTTTT. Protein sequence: CASSQAQQGMEVHEKLFF.

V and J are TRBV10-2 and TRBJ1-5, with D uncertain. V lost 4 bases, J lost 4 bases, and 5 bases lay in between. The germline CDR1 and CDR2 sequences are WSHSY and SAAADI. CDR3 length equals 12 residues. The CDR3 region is CASSGQNQPQHF. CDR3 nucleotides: TGCGCCAGCAGTGGACAAAATCAGCCCCAGCATTTT.

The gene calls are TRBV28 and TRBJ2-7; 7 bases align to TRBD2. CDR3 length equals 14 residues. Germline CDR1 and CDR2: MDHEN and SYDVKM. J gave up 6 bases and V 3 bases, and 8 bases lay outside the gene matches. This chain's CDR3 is CASSFGGGVGEQYF. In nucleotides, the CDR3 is TGTGCCAGCAGTTTCGGGGGAGGGGTAGGCGAGCAGTACTTC.

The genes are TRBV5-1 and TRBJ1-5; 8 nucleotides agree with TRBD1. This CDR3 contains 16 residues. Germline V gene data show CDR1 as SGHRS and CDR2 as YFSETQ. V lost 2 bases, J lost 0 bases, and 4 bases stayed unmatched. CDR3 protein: CASSLTGGSSNQPQHF. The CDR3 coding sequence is TGCGCCAGCAGCTTAACAGGGGGGAGTAGCAATCAGCCCCAGCATTTT.

Here the CDR3 reads CATRTGMNTGELFF. Written as DNA, the CDR3 is TGTGCCACCCGGACAGGCATGAACACCGGGGAGCTGTTTTTT. The chain couples TRBV19 to TRBJ2-2; 7 bases are shared with TRBD1. The CDR3 length is 14 residues. The V segment lost 10 bases and the J segment 1 base; nucleotides outside the gene matches: 6. Looked up from germline, CDR1 is LNHDA and CDR2 is SQIVND (reference sequence).

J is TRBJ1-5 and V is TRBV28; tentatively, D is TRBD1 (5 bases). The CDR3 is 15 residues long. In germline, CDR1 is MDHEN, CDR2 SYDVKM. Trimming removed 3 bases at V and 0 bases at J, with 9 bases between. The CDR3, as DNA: TGTGCCAGCAGTTTGGGAAGGGGTAGCAATCAGCCCCAGCATTTT. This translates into CASSLGRGSNQPQHF.

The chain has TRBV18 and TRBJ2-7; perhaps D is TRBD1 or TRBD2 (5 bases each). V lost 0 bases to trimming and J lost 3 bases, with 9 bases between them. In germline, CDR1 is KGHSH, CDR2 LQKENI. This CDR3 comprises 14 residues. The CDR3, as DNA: TGTGCCAGCTCACCACCCGGGACGGACTACGAGCAGTACTTC. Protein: CASSPPGTDYEQYF.

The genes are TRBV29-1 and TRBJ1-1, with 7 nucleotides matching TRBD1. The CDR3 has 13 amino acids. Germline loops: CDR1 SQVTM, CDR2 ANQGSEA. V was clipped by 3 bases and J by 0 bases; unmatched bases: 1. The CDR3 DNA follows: TGCAGCGTTGATACAGGGGTGAACACTGAAGCTTTCTTT. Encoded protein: CSVDTGVNTEAFF.

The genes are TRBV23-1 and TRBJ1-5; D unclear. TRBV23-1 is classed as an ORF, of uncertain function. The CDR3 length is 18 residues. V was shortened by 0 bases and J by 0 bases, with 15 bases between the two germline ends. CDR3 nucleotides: TGCGCCAGCAGTCAATCGTTCGATCGAGGTTATAGCAATCAGCCCCAGCATTTT. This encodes CASSQSFDRGYSNQPQHF.

CDR3: CASSQGTGRWEQYF. The CDR3 nucleotides read TGTGCCAGCAGCCAAGGGACAGGCCGTTGGGAGCAGTACTTC. The V call is TRBV14, the J call TRBJ2-7; 7 nucleotides line up with TRBD1. CDR3 length: 14 residues. CDR1 SGHDN and CDR2 FVKESK come from the germline V gene. Trimming cost V 1 base and J 7 bases; bases outside gene matches: 7.

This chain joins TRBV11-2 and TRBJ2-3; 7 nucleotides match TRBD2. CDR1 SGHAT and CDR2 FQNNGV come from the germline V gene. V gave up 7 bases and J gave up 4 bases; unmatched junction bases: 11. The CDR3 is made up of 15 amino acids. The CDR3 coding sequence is TGTGCCAGCACACGACTAGCCTTAGGCGCAGATACGCAGTATTTT. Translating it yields CASTRLALGADTQYF.

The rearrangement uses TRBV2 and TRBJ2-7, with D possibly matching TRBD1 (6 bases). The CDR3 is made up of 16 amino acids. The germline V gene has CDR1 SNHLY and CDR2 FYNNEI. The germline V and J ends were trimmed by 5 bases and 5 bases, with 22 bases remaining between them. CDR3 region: CASSFWRGQRGHEQYF. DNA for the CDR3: TGTGCCAGCAGTTTCTGGAGAGGACAGAGAGGGCACGAGCAGTACTTC. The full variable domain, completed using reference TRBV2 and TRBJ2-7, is EPEVTQTPSHQVTQMGQEVILRCVPISNHLYFYWYRQILGQKVEFLVSFYNNEISEKSEIFDDQFSVERPDGSNFTLKIRSTKLEDSAMYFCASSFWRGQRGHEQYFGPGTRLTVT.

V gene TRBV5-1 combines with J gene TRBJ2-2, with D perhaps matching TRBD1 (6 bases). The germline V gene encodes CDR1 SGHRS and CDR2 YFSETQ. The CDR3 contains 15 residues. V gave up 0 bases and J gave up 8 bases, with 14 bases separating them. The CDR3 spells CASSLVQQGAGELFF. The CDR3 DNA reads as TGCGCCAGCAGCTTGGTTCAACAGGGCGCGGGGGAGCTGTTTTTT.

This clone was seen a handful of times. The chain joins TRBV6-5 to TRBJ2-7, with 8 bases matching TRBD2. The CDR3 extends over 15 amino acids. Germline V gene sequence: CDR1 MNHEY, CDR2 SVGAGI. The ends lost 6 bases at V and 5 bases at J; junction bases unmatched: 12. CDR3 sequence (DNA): TGTGCCAGCAGCTCGGGAGGGGCTACCACGAACGAGCAGTACTTC. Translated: CASSSGGATTNEQYF.

As DNA, the CDR3 is TGTGCCAGCATCCTTCGGACAGGGTTTGGCTACACCTTC. Translation gives CASILRTGFGYTF. This chain uses TRBV5-6 with TRBJ1-2; TRBD1 matches 8 bases. The CDR3 totals 13 residues. Germline CDR1 reads SGHDT; CDR2 reads YYEEEE. V lost 6 bases, J lost 7 bases, and 8 bases stayed unmatched.

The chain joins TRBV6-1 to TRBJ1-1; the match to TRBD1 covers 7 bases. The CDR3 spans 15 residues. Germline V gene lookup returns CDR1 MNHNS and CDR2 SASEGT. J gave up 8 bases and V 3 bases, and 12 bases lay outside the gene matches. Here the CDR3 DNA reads TGTGCCAGCAGTGACACTCCCGGGACAGTTAAAGAAGCTTTCTTT. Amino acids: CASSDTPGTVKEAFF.

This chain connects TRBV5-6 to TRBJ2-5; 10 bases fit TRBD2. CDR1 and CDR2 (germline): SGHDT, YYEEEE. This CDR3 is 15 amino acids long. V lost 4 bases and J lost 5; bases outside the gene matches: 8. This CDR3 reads CASSLPGLAKETQYF. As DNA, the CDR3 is TGTGCCAGCAGCCTACCGGGACTAGCGAAGGAGACCCAGTACTTC.

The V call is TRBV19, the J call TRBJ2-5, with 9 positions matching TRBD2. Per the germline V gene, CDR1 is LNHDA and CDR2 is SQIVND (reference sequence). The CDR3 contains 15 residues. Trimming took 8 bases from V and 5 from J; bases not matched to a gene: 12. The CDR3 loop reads CASGLISGSQETQYF. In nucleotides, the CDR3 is TGTGCCAGTGGGCTGATTAGCGGGAGTCAGGAGACCCAGTACTTC.

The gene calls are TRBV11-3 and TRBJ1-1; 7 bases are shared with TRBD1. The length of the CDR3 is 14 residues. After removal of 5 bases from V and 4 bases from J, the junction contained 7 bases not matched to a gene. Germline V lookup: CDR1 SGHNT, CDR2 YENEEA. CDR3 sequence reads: CASSVRDSGTEAFF. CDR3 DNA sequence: TGTGCCAGCAGCGTCCGGGACAGTGGCACTGAAGCTTTCTTT. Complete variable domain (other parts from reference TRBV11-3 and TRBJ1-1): EAGVVQSPRYKIIEKKQPVAFWCNPISGHNTLYWYLQNLGQGPELLIRYENEEAVDDSQLPKDRFSAERLKGVDSTLKIQPAELGDSAVYLCASSVRDSGTEAFFGQGTRLTVV.

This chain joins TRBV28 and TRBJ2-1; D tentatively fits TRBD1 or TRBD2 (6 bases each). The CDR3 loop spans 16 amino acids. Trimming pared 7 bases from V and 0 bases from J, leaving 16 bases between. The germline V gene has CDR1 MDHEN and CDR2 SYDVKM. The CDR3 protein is CASINGGGGSYNEQFF. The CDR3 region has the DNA TGTGCCAGCATCAATGGAGGGGGTGGCTCCTACAATGAGCAGTTCTTC.

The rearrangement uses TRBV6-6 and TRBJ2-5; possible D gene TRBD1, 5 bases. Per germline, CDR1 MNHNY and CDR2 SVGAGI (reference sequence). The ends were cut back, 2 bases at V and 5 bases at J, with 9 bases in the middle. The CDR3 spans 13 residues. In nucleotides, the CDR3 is TGTGCCAGCAGTTACGAAGGGGCGGAGACCCAGTACTTC. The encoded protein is CASSYEGAETQYF.